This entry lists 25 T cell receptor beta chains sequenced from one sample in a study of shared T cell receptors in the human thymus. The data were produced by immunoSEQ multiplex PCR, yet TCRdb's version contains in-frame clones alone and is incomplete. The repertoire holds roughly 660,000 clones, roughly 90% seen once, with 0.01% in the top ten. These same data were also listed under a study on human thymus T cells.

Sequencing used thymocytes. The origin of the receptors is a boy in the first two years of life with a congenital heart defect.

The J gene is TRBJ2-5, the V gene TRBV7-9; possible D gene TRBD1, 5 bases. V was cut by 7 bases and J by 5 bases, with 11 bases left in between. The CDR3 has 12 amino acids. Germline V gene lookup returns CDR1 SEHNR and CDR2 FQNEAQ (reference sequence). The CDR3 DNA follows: TGTGCCAGCACCCCTGGGGCGGAGACCCAGTACTTC. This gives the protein CASTPGAETQYF. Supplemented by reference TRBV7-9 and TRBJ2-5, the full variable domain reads DTGVSQNPRHKITKRGQNVTFRCDPISEHNRLYWYRQTLGQGPEFLTYFQNEAQLEKSRLLSDRFSAERPKGSFSTLEIQRTEQGDSAMYLCASTPGAETQYFGPGTRLLVL.

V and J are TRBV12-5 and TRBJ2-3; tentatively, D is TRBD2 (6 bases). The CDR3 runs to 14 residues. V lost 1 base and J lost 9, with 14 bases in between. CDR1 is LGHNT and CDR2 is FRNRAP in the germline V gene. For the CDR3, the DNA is TGTGCTAGTGGTTTGGAATCCTGGGGGGACACGCAGTATTTT. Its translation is CASGLESWGDTQYF.

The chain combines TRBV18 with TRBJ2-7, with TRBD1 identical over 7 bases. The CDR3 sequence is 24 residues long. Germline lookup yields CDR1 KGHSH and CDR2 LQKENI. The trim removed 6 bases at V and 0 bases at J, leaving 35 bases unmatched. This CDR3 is CASSRVHYRGRDHSKRGSSYEQYF. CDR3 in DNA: TGTGCCAGCTCCCGGGTGCACTACAGGGGTAGGGACCACTCTAAGCGCGGCAGCTCCTACGAGCAGTACTTC.

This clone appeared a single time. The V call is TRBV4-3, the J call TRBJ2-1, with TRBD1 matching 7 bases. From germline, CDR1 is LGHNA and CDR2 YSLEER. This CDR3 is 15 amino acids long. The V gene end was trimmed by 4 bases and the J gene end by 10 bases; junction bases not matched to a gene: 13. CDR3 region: CASSPGFDRAREQFF. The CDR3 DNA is TGCGCCAGCAGCCCAGGTTTCGACAGGGCTCGGGAGCAGTTCTTC.

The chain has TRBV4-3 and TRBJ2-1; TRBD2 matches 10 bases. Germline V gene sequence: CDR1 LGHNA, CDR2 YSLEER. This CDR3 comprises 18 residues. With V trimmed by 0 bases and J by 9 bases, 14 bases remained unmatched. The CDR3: CASSQDGGSGTSDGEQFF. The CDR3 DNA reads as TGCGCCAGCAGCCAAGACGGGGGGAGTGGGACTAGCGACGGTGAGCAGTTCTTC.

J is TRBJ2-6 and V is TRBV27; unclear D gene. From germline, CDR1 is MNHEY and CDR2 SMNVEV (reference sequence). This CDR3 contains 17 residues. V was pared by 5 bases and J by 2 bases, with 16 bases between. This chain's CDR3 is CASSPDNKQAGANVLTF. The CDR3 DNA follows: TGTGCCAGCAGTCCAGACAACAAACAAGCTGGGGCCAACGTCCTGACTTTC.

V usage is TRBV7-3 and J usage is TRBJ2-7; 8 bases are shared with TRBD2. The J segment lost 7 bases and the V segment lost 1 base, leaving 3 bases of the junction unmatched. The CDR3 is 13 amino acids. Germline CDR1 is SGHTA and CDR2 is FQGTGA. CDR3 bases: TGTGCCAGCAGCTTAAACCGGGGGGGTGAGCAGTACTTC. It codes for CASSLNRGGEQYF.

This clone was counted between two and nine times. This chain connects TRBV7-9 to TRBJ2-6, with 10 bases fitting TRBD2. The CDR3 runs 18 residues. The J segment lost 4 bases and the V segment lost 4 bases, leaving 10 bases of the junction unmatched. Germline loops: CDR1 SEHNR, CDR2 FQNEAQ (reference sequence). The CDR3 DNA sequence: TGTGCCAGCAGCTCTGGGGCTAGCGGGAGCTCCGGGGCCAACGTCCTGACTTTC. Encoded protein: CASSSGASGSSGANVLTF.

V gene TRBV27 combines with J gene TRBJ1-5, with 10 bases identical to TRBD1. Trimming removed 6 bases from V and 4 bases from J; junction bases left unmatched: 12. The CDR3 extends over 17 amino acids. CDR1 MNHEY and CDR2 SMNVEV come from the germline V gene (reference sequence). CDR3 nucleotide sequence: TGTGCCAGCAGCCCGTCCGGGACAGGGGTTTTGAATCAGCCCCAGCATTTT. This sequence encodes CASSPSGTGVLNQPQHF.

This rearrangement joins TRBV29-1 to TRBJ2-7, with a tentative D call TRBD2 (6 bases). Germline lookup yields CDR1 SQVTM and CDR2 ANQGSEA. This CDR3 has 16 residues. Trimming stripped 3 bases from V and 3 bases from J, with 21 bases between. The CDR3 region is CSVDRGPRRGFYEQYF. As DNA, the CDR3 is TGCAGCGTTGATCGGGGTCCACGGAGGGGCTTCTACGAGCAGTACTTC.

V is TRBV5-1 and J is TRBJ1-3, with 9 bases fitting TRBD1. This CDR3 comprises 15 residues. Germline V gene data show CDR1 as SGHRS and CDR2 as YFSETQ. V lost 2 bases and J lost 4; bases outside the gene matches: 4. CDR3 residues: CASSLGQGNGNTIYF. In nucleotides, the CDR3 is TGCGCCAGCAGCTTAGGACAGGGGAACGGAAACACCATATATTTT. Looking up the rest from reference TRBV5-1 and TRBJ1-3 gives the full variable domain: KAGVTQTPRYLIKTRGQQVTLSCSPISGHRSVSWYQQTPGQGLQFLFEYFSETQRNKGNFPGRFSGRQFSNSRSEMNVSTLELGDSALYLCASSLGQGNGNTIYFGEGSWLTVV.

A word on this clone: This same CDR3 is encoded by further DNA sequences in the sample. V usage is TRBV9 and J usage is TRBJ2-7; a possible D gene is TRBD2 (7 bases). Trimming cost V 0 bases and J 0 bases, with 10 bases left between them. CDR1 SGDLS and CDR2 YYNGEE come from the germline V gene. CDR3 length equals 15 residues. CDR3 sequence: CASSVGGGGSYEQYF. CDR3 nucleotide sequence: TGTGCCAGCAGCGTAGGAGGGGGGGGCTCCTACGAGCAGTACTTC. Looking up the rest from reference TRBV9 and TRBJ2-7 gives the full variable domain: DSGVTQTPKHLITATGQRVTLRCSPRSGDLSVYWYQQSLDQGLQFLIQYYNGEERAKGNILERFSAQQFPDLHSELNLSSLELGDSALYFCASSVGGGGSYEQYFGPGTRLTVT.

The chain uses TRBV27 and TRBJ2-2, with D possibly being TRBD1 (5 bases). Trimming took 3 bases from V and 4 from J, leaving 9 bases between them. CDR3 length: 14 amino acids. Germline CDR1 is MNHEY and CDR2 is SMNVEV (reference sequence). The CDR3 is CASSFGAGTGELFF. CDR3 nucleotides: TGTGCCAGCAGTTTTGGGGCTGGCACCGGGGAGCTGTTTTTT.

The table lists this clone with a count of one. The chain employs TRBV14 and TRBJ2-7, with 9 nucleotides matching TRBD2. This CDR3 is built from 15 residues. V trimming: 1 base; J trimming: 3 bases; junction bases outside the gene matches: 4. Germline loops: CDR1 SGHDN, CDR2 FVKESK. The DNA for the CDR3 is TGTGCCAGCAGCCAAGTAACTAGCGGGTACTACGAGCAGTACTTC. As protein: CASSQVTSGYYEQYF.

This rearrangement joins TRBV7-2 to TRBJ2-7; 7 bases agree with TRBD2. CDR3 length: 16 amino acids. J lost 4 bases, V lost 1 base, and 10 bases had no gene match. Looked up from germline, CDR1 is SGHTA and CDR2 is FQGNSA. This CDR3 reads CASSLDAWEGRYEQYF. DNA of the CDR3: TGTGCCAGCAGCTTAGACGCGTGGGAGGGCCGGTACGAGCAGTACTTC.

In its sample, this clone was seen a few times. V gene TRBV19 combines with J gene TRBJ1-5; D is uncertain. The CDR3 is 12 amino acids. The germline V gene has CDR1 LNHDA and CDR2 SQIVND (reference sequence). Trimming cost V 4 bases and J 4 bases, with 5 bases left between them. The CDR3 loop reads CASSRANQPQHF. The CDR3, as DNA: TGTGCCAGTAGTAGGGCAAATCAGCCCCAGCATTTT.

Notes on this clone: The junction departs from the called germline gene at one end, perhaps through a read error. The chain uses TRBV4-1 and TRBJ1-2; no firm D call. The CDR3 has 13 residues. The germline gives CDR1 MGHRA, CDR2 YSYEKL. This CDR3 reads CASSQEVSTVLAF. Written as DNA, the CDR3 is TGCGCCAGCAGCCAAGAGGTCAGCACAGTTCTTGCCTTC.

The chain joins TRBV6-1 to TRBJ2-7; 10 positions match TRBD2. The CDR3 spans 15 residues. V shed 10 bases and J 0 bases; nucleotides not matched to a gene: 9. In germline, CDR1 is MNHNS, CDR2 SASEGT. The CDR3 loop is CATNEAGGPSYEQYF. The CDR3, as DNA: TGTGCCACCAATGAAGCGGGAGGGCCCTCCTACGAGCAGTACTTC.

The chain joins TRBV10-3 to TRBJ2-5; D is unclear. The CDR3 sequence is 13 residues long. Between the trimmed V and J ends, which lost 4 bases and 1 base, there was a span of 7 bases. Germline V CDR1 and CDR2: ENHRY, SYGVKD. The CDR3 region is CAISGLSQETQYF. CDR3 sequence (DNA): TGTGCCATCAGTGGGCTGTCCCAAGAGACCCAGTACTTC.

The CDR3 DNA follows: TGTGCCAGCTCACCACAAGGATACAGGGCCTTTCTCTACGAGCAGTACTTC. Protein: CASSPQGYRAFLYEQYF. V and J are TRBV18 and TRBJ2-7, with a tentative D call TRBD1 (6 bases). The CDR3 runs to 17 residues. CDR1 is KGHSH and CDR2 is LQKENI in the germline V gene. The germline V and J ends were trimmed by 1 base and 3 bases, with 19 bases remaining between them.

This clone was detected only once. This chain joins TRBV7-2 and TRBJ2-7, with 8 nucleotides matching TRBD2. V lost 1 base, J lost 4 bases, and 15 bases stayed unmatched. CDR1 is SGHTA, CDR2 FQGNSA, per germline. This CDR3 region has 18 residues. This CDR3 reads CASSLGPWGAGVGYEQYF. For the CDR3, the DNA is TGTGCCAGCAGCTTAGGACCGTGGGGAGCGGGAGTCGGGTACGAGCAGTACTTC.

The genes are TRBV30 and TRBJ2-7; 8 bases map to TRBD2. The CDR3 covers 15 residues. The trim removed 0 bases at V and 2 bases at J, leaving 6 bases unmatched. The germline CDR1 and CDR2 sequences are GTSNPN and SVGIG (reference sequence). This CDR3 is CAWSVEVAGTYEQYF. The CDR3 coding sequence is TGTGCCTGGAGTGTAGAAGTAGCGGGAACCTACGAGCAGTACTTC.

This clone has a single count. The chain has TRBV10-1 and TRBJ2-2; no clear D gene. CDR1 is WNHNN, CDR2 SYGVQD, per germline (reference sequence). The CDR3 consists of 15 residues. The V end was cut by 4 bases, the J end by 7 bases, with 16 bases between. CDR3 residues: CASSGPGGLDGELFF. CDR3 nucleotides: TGCGCCAGCAGTGGTCCTGGCGGTCTGGACGGGGAGCTGTTTTTT.

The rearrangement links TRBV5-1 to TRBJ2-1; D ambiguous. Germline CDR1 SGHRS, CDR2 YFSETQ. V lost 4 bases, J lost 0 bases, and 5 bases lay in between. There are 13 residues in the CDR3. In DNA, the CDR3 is TGCGCCAGCAGCCTTGTCTCCTACAATGAGCAGTTCTTC. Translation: CASSLVSYNEQFF.

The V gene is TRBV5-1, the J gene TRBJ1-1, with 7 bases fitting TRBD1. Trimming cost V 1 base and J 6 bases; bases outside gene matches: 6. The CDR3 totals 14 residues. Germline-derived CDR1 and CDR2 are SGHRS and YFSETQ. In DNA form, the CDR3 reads TGCGCCAGCAGCTTGCCCAGGACAGGTTCTGAAGCTTTCTTT. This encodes CASSLPRTGSEAFF.